Described below is a single T cell receptor (beta chain) sequence and its context. This sample's treatment: some 19 received Ad26.COV2.S at low or high dose, single or two shots; roughly five received placebo; per-sample allocation not given. It was on day 63 after the first vaccine or placebo injection that samples were taken. The sample came from a Boston adult aged 18-55 years. Participants' vaccine, an Ad26 vector, delivered Wuhan-strain SARS-CoV-2 spike. The data were obtained in a study of Ad26.COV2.S vaccination and SARS-CoV-2 variants. The wider study: Dosing was one shot or two shots 56 days apart.

Clones were read by immunoSEQ multiplex PCR, and TCRdb kept only the in-frame ones, dropping some. Of 440,000 or so clones listed, about 90% were seen once; the top ten hold 4.3%. J gave up 1 base and V 5 bases, and 8 bases lay outside the gene matches. This CDR3 spans 16 amino acids. Germline V gene data show CDR1 as SEHNR and CDR2 as FQNEAQ (reference sequence). The V call is TRBV7-9, the J call TRBJ2-5; 9 nucleotides line up with TRBD2. The receptor was isolated from a person aged 18-65 years who received the Ad26.COV2.S COVID-19 vaccine or a placebo. The specimen was peripheral blood, collected in a trial of Ad26.COV2.S vaccine versus placebo. The DNA for the CDR3 is TGTGCCAGCAGCCCTCTAGGAGCGGGAGGCCAAGAGACCCAGTACTTC. The encoded protein is CASSPLGAGGQETQYF. The full variable domain, with the rest looked up from reference TRBV7-9 and TRBJ2-5, is DTGVSQNPRHKITKRGQNVTFRCDPISEHNRLYWYRQTLGQGPEFLTYFQNEAQLEKSRLLSDRFSAERPKGSFSTLEIQRTEQGDSAMYLCASSPLGAGGQETQYFGPGTRLLVL.